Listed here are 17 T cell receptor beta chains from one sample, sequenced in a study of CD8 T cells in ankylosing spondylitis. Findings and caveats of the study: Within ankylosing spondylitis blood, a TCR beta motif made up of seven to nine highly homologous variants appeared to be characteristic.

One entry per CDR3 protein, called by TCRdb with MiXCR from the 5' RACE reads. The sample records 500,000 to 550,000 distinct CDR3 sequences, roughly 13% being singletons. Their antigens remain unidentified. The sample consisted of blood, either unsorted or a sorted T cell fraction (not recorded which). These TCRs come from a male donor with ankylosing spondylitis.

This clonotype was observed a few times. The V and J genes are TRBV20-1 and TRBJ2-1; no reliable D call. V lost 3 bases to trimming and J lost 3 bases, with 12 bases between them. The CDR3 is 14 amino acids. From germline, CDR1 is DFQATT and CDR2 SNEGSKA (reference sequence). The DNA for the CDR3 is TGCAGTGCTAGTGTATCATCGCACTACAATGAGCAGTTCTTC. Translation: CSASVSSHYNEQFF.

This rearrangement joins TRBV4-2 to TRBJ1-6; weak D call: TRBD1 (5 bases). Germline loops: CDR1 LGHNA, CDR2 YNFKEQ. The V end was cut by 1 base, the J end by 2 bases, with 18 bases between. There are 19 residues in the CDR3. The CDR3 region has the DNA TGTGCCAGCAGCCAAGTCGGTAAAGGAGGGACTGCCTATAATTCACCCCTCCACTTT. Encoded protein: CASSQVGKGGTAYNSPLHF.

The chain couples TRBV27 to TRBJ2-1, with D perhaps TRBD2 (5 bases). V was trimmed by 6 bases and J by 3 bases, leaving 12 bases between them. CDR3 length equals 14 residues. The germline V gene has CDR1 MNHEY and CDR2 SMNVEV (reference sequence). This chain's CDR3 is CASSKAVNYNEQFF. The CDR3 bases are TGTGCCAGCAGCAAAGCGGTGAACTACAATGAGCAGTTCTTC.

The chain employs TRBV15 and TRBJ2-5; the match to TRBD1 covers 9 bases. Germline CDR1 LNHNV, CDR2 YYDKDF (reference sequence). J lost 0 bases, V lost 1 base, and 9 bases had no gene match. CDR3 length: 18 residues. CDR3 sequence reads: CATSRVRGQGWYQETQYF. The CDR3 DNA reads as TGTGCCACCAGCAGAGTTCGGGGACAGGGTTGGTACCAAGAGACCCAGTACTTC.

The CDR3 sequence: CASSSPGQFSYEQYF. CDR3 DNA: TGTGCCAGCTCATCGCCGGGACAGTTCTCCTACGAGCAGTACTTC. This chain uses TRBV18 with TRBJ2-7; TRBD1 agrees at 7 bases. There are 15 residues in the CDR3. V trimming: 5 bases; J trimming: 0 bases; junction bases outside the gene matches: 7. Germline assignment: CDR1 KGHSH and CDR2 LQKENI.

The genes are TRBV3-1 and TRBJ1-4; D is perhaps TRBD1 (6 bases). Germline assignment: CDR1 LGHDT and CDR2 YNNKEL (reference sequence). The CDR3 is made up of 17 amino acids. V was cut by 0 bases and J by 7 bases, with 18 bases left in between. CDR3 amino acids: CASSQEGGPYYSEKLFF. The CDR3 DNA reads TGTGCCAGCAGCCAAGAAGGGGGGCCCTATTACAGTGAAAAACTGTTTTTT.

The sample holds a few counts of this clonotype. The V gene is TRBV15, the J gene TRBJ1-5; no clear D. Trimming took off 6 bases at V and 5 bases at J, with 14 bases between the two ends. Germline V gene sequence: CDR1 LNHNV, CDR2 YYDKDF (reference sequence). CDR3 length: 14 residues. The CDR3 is CATRRASRDQPQHF. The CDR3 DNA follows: TGTGCCACCAGGAGGGCTTCGCGGGATCAGCCCCAGCATTTT.

DNA for the CDR3: TGTGCCAGCACCCGAGACTGGGGAAGGAGCTCCTACGAGCAGTACGTC. Translated, it gives CASTRDWGRSSYEQYV. The gene calls are TRBV5-5 and TRBJ2-7; D is uncertain. Germline V CDR1 and CDR2: SGHKS, YYEKEE (reference sequence). This CDR3 has 16 amino acids. The V end lost 6 bases, the J end lost 0 bases, and 19 bases lay between the germline ends.

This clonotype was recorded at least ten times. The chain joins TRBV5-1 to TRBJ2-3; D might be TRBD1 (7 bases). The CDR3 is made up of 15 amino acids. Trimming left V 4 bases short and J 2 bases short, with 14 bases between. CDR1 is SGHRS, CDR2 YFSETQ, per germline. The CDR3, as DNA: TGCGCCAGCAGCGTAGGCGGGACAGCCACAGATACGCAGTATTTT. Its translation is CASSVGGTATDTQYF.

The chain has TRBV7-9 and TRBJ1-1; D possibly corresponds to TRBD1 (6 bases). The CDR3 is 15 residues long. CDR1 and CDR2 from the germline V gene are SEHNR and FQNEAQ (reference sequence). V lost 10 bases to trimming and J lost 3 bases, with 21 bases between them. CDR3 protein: CAIPAGGRVDTEAFF. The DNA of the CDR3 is TGTGCCATCCCGGCCGGGGGCCGGGTAGACACTGAAGCTTTCTTT.

CDR3: CASGTGPTDTQYF. The CDR3 DNA reads as TGCGCCAGCGGGACGGGCCCGACAGATACGCAGTATTTT. J is TRBJ2-3 and V is TRBV5-1; D tentatively fits TRBD1 or TRBD2 (5 bases each). V lost 7 bases, J lost 3 bases, and 12 bases lay in between. Per germline, CDR1 SGHRS and CDR2 YFSETQ. There are 13 residues in the CDR3.

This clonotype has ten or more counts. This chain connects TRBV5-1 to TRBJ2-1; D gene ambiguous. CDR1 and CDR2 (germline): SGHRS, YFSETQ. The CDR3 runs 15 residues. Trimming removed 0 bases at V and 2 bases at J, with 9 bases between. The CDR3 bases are TGCGCCAGCAGCTTGGAACCGGGTCCCTACAATGAGCAGTTCTTC. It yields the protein CASSLEPGPYNEQFF.

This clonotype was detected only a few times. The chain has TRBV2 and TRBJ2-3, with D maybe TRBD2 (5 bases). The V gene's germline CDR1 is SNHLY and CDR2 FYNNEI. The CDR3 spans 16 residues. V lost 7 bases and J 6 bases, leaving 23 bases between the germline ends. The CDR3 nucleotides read TGTGCCAGCAACCTGGACCATCGTGGGGTAGCGGATACGCAGTATTTT. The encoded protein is CASNLDHRGVADTQYF.

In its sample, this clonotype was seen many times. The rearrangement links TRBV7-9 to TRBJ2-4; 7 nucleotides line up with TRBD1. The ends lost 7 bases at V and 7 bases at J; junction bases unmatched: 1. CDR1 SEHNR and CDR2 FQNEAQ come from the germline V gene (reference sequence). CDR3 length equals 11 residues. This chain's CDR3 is CASMTGNIQYF. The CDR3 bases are TGTGCCAGCATGACAGGGAACATTCAGTACTTC.

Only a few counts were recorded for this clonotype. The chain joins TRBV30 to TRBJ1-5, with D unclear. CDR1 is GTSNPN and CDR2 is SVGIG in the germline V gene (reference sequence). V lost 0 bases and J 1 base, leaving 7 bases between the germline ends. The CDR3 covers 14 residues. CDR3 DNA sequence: TGTGCCTGGAGTGTACGAGGGAGCAATCAGCCCCAGCATTTT. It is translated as CAWSVRGSNQPQHF.

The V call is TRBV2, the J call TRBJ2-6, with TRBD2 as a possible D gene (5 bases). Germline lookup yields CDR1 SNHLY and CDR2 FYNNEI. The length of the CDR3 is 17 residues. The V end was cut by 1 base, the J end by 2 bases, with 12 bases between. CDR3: CASSEGRGDAGANVLTF. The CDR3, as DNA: TGTGCCAGCAGTGAAGGACGGGGAGACGCTGGGGCCAACGTCCTGACTTTC.

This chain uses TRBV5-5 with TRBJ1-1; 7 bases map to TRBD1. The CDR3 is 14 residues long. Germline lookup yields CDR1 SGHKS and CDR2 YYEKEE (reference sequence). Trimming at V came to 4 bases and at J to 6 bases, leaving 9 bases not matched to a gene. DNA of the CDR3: TGTGCCAGCAGCCGCGGGACAGCTAGGGCTGAAGCTTTCTTT. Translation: CASSRGTARAEAFF.